This TCR beta chain was documented in a study of blood T cell repertoires in COVID-19. TCRdb's table, derived via immunoSEQ multiplex PCR, lists solely in-frame clones and lacks some. The data show roughly 380,000 clones, with 81% seen just once and roughly 1.1% held by the top ten. This TCR derives from a human donor with acute or convalescent COVID-19. The donor label of this sample is uncertain. The source material was peripheral blood.

Here the CDR3 DNA reads TGTGCCAGCAGTGAGACAGGGGGAGGGATTAATTTGGAGACCCAGTACTTC. Protein: CASSETGGGINLETQYF. The chain has TRBV6-2 or TRBV6-3 and TRBJ2-5; 9 nucleotides line up with TRBD1. V trimming: 5 bases; J trimming: 5 bases; junction bases outside the gene matches: 15. This CDR3 has 17 residues. Germline assignment: CDR1 MNHEY and CDR2 SVGEGT.